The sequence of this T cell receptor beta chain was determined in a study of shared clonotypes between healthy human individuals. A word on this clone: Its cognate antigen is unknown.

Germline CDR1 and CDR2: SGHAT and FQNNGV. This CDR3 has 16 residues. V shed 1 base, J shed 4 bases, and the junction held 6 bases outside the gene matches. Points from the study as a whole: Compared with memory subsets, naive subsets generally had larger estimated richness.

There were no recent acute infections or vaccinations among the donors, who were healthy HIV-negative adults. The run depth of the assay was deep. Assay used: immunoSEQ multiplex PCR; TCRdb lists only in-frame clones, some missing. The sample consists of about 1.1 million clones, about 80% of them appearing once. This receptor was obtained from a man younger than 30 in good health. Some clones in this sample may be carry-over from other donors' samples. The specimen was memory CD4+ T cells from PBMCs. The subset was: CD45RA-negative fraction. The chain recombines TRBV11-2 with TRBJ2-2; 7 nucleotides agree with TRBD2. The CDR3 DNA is TGTGCCAGCAGCTTAGGCAGACTAGCCCTCACCGGGGAGCTGTTTTTT. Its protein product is CASSLGRLALTGELFF.